This passage covers 26 T cell receptor beta chains from one sample sequenced in a study of blood T cell repertoires in COVID-19. This table comes from immunoSEQ multiplex PCR, and its TCRdb copy is limited to in-frame clones, with some not included. The sample carries about 20,000 clones, 88% recorded once. Sequencing was done on a sample of PBMCs or T cells enriched from blood (not recorded which). The receptors stem from a woman aged 25 to 39 who had recovered from COVID-19.

The J gene is TRBJ1-5, the V gene TRBV2; TRBD1 is a possible D gene (6 bases). Germline CDR1 and CDR2: SNHLY and FYNNEI. The ends were cut back, 7 bases at V and 0 bases at J, with 13 bases in the middle. The CDR3 runs to 15 residues. In nucleotides, the CDR3 is TGTGCCAGCAAGAGGACAGAGTCTAGCAATCAGCCCCAGCATTTT. Protein sequence: CASKRTESSNQPQHF.

V is TRBV6-5 and J is TRBJ1-2; tentatively, D is TRBD1 (5 bases). Germline assignment: CDR1 MNHEY and CDR2 SVGAGI. V lost 5 bases, J lost 2 bases, and 9 bases lay in between. The CDR3 runs to 13 residues. The CDR3 DNA is TGTGCCAGCAGTCTGACAGAGAACTATGGCTACACCTTC. Residues: CASSLTENYGYTF.

The rearrangement links TRBV30 to TRBJ1-1, with D perhaps TRBD1 (6 bases). V was pared by 4 bases and J by 1 base, with 10 bases between. Germline CDR1 reads GTSNPN; CDR2 reads SVGIG (reference sequence). CDR3 length: 13 residues. Written as DNA, the CDR3 is TGTGCCTGGAACTCACAGGGGAACACTGAAGCTTTCTTT. Its protein is CAWNSQGNTEAFF.

The rearrangement links TRBV5-1 to TRBJ1-1, with a tentative D call TRBD1 (5 bases). The CDR3 has 14 amino acids. The germline V and J ends were trimmed by 7 bases and 0 bases, with 13 bases remaining between them. Germline CDR1 is SGHRS and CDR2 is YFSETQ. CDR3 DNA sequence: TGCGCCAGCCTAAACAGGACATTGAACACTGAAGCTTTCTTT. This translates into CASLNRTLNTEAFF.

This chain connects TRBV7-6 to TRBJ2-5; 11 bases line up with TRBD2. CDR3 length equals 14 residues. The germline V gene encodes CDR1 SGHVS and CDR2 FNYEAQ. V shed 5 bases and J 5 bases; nucleotides not matched to a gene: 4. CDR3 residues: CASSHSGGEETQYF. CDR3 sequence (DNA): TGTGCCAGCAGCCATAGCGGGGGGGAGGAGACCCAGTACTTC.

This chain links TRBV30 with TRBJ1-4; D unresolved. Trimming took 1 base from V and 10 from J, leaving 7 bases between them. The CDR3 has 11 amino acids. Germline V lookup: CDR1 GTSNPN, CDR2 SVGIG (reference sequence). CDR3 in amino acids: CAWSGGGKLFF. The CDR3 DNA reads TGTGCCTGGAGTGGAGGTGGAAAACTGTTTTTT.

J is TRBJ2-2 and V is TRBV5-5; D might be TRBD1 (5 bases). V shed 4 bases and J shed 1 base, with 8 bases lying between them. The CDR3 contains 14 residues. Germline CDR1 is SGHKS and CDR2 is YYEKEE (reference sequence). The CDR3 loop is CASSHQGNTGELFF. CDR3 nucleotides: TGTGCCAGCAGCCACCAGGGGAACACCGGGGAGCTGTTTTTT.

This clone was recorded once. The chain links TRBV5-1 to TRBJ2-1, with 16 bases matching TRBD2. Germline lookup yields CDR1 SGHRS and CDR2 YFSETQ. The trim removed 4 bases at V and 7 bases at J, leaving 11 bases unmatched. The CDR3 is made up of 18 amino acids. The CDR3, as DNA: TGCGCCAGCAGCCAGGGGACTAGCGGGGGGGCCTTGACGAATGAGCAGTTCTTC. This sequence encodes CASSQGTSGGALTNEQFF. Full variable domain (rest looked up from reference TRBV5-1 and TRBJ2-1): KAGVTQTPRYLIKTRGQQVTLSCSPISGHRSVSWYQQTPGQGLQFLFEYFSETQRNKGNFPGRFSGRQFSNSRSEMNVSTLELGDSALYLCASSQGTSGGALTNEQFFGPGTRLTVL.

This clone was recorded a few times. This chain connects TRBV10-3 to TRBJ1-6; D might be TRBD1 (5 bases). CDR3 size: 15 residues. Trimming removed 10 bases at V and 7 bases at J, with 20 bases between. CDR1 and CDR2 from the germline V gene are ENHRY and SYGVKD. CDR3 in DNA: TGTGCCACCGCCGAGGGCAGGGAGGAAAATTCACCCCTCCACTTT. Translating gives CATAEGREENSPLHF.

The genes are TRBV13 and TRBJ2-1, with 9 nucleotides matching TRBD1. The germline V gene encodes CDR1 PRHDT and CDR2 FYEKMQ (reference sequence). This CDR3 spans 14 amino acids. V lost 5 bases, J lost 7 bases, and 6 bases stayed unmatched. CDR3 nucleotide sequence: TGTGCCAGCAGCCCCCGGACAGGGGTGAATGAGCAGTTCTTC. It codes for CASSPRTGVNEQFF.

This sequence joins TRBV29-1 and TRBJ1-1; 7 bases align to TRBD1. This CDR3 contains 11 residues. Germline V lookup: CDR1 SQVTM, CDR2 ANQGSEA. Trimming at V came to 6 bases and at J to 5 bases, leaving 3 bases not matched to a gene. Here the CDR3 reads CSVYRGTEAFF. DNA for the CDR3: TGCAGCGTGTACAGGGGAACTGAAGCTTTCTTT.

The genes are TRBV19 and TRBJ1-2; tentative D call: TRBD1 (5 bases). The CDR3 totals 14 residues. Germline assignment: CDR1 LNHDA and CDR2 SQIVND (reference sequence). Trimming removed 5 bases at V and 6 bases at J, with 16 bases between. This CDR3 reads CASSVLGGSHGYTF. CDR3 nucleotide sequence: TGTGCCAGTAGTGTCCTGGGGGGATCCCATGGCTACACCTTC.

The genes are TRBV5-4 and TRBJ1-1, with TRBD1 matching 7 bases. Germline trimming cut 0 bases from V and 1 base from J; bases unmatched to any gene: 3. The CDR3 sequence is 15 residues long. Per germline, CDR1 SGHNT and CDR2 YYREEE (reference sequence). CDR3: CASSLARTGNTEAFF. The CDR3 DNA reads as TGTGCCAGCAGCTTGGCCCGGACAGGGAACACTGAAGCTTTCTTT.

The V call is TRBV6-5, the J call TRBJ2-2; D gene uncertain. V was trimmed by 5 bases and J by 6 bases, leaving 13 bases between them. Germline loops: CDR1 MNHEY, CDR2 SVGAGI. There are 14 residues in the CDR3. The CDR3 DNA reads TGTGCCAGCAGTCCCTCTTTGGCGGCCGGGGAGCTGTTTTTT. The encoded protein is CASSPSLAAGELFF.

The gene calls are TRBV11-2 and TRBJ2-1, with D uncertain. The CDR3 runs to 14 residues. V was trimmed by 2 bases and J by 0 bases, leaving 5 bases between them. The germline gives CDR1 SGHAT, CDR2 FQNNGV. CDR3 residues: CASSLPGSYNEQFF. The CDR3 coding sequence is TGTGCCAGCAGCTTACCGGGCTCCTACAATGAGCAGTTCTTC.

The genes are TRBV18 and TRBJ2-7, with D perhaps TRBD2 (5 bases). The germline V gene encodes CDR1 KGHSH and CDR2 LQKENI. The CDR3 loop spans 14 amino acids. V was shortened by 3 bases and J by 1 base, with 10 bases between the two germline ends. The CDR3 sequence is CASSPEGGSYEQYF. The DNA for the CDR3 is TGTGCCAGCTCACCTGAGGGCGGTTCCTACGAGCAGTACTTC.

This rearrangement joins TRBV6-5 to TRBJ1-4, with a weak D call TRBD1 (5 bases). Trimming cost V 2 bases and J 8 bases, with 15 bases left between them. The CDR3 is 15 amino acids. The germline V gene has CDR1 MNHEY and CDR2 SVGAGI. The CDR3 DNA reads TGTGCCAGCAGTTACGGCGGGAGGGGTGGCGAAAAACTGTTTTTT. It encodes CASSYGGRGGEKLFF.

The chain couples TRBV24-1 to TRBJ1-1; unclear D gene. V lost 7 bases to trimming and J lost 0 bases, with 8 bases between them. CDR3 length: 13 amino acids. CDR1 and CDR2 from the germline V gene are KGHDR and SFDVKD. The CDR3 loop reads CATRETVNTEAFF. In DNA form, the CDR3 reads TGTGCCACCAGGGAGACGGTGAACACTGAAGCTTTCTTT.

The genes are TRBV7-3 and TRBJ1-2; D remains unclear. Trimming took 3 bases from V and 4 from J, leaving 9 bases between them. The CDR3 loop spans 13 amino acids. Germline V gives CDR1 SGHTA, CDR2 FQGTGA. DNA of the CDR3: TGTGCCAGCAGCTTTCCTGGCGGCTATGGCTACACCTTC. Its protein is CASSFPGGYGYTF.

The genes are TRBV2 and TRBJ1-1, with a weak D call TRBD1 (5 bases). CDR3 length: 16 residues. V lost 6 bases to trimming and J lost 2 bases, with 19 bases between them. From germline, CDR1 is SNHLY and CDR2 FYNNEI. CDR3 region: CASRSPGTQPNTEAFF. The CDR3 DNA follows: TGTGCCAGCAGGTCCCCCGGGACTCAACCAAACACTGAAGCTTTCTTT.

V gene TRBV7-2 combines with J gene TRBJ1-1, with TRBD1 identical over 8 bases. The CDR3 length is 13 residues. Trimming took 1 base from V and 5 from J; bases not matched to a gene: 0. From germline, CDR1 is SGHTA and CDR2 FQGNSA. CDR3 loop: CASSLDRGTEAFF. CDR3 nucleotide sequence: TGTGCCAGCAGCTTAGACAGGGGGACTGAAGCTTTCTTT.

The chain uses TRBV3-1 (or the pseudogene TRBV3-2) and TRBJ1-5, with a tentative D call TRBD1 (6 bases). Trimming shortened V by 4 bases and J by 5 bases, and 18 bases separated the two germline ends. The CDR3 has 16 residues. The germline V gene encodes CDR1 LGHDT and CDR2 YNNKEL (reference sequence). The CDR3 bases are TGTGCCAGCAGCCCCACGTCGAGGGGGTTGGATCAGCCCCAGCATTTT. Protein: CASSPTSRGLDQPQHF.

V gene TRBV14 combines with J gene TRBJ1-6; the D gene is possibly TRBD1 (5 bases). This CDR3 is built from 13 residues. V gave up 1 base and J gave up 14 bases, with 12 bases separating them. CDR1 is SGHDN, CDR2 FVKESK, per germline. In DNA, the CDR3 is TGTGCCAGCAGCCAAGTCCGGGGGGGAACCCTCCACTTT. Translated, it gives CASSQVRGGTLHF.

The rearrangement uses TRBV18 and TRBJ1-1, with 11 bases fitting TRBD1. CDR1 KGHSH and CDR2 LQKENI come from the germline V gene. The length of the CDR3 is 19 residues. Trimming cost V 3 bases and J 0 bases; bases outside gene matches: 12. CDR3 DNA: TGTGCCAGCTCACCGCCTAATCCGGGACAGGGGGGAATGAACACTGAAGCTTTCTTT. Translating gives CASSPPNPGQGGMNTEAFF.

The rearrangement uses TRBV18 and TRBJ1-1; D uncertain. Germline values: CDR1 KGHSH, CDR2 LQKENI. V lost 4 bases and J lost 5, with 20 bases in between. This CDR3 has 16 residues. This CDR3 reads CASSQLPIRYETEAFF. CDR3 coding DNA: TGTGCCAGCTCACAACTTCCGATACGGTACGAGACTGAAGCTTTCTTT.

V is TRBV30 and J is TRBJ1-2; a possible D gene is TRBD1 (5 bases). The germline CDR1 and CDR2 sequences are GTSNPN and SVGIG (reference sequence). V was trimmed by 0 bases and J by 8 bases, leaving 13 bases between them. The CDR3 is made up of 13 amino acids. As DNA, the CDR3 is TGTGCCTGGAGTGTGGGGCAGGGAGGGGGCTACACCTTC. The encoded protein is CAWSVGQGGGYTF.